Sequencing of this T cell receptor beta chain was carried out in a study of T-cell memory formation after mild COVID-19. At the level of the study: There were largely donor-specific TCR clusters.

Regarding this clonotype: Its antigen is unidentified.

TCRdb redid the calling of the 5' RACE reads with MiXCR, one entry per CDR3 protein. The repertoire consists of approximately 410,000 distinct CDR3 sequences, with more than 20% occurring once and the leading ten covering over 10%. Germline CDR1 is SEHNR and CDR2 is FQNEAQ (reference sequence). After removal of 5 bases from V and 4 bases from J, the junction contained 8 bases not matched to a gene. This CDR3 contains 15 residues. Study results and limitations: Proof of SARS-CoV-2 specificity was absent for the second-wave clones that crested on day 37.

This clonotype was sampled from an adult woman who had mild COVID-19 (a few samples of this study predate the infection). Cell type and time point are not known. This chain connects TRBV7-9 to TRBJ2-5; 9 positions match TRBD1. Sequenced input: PBMCs or a T cell subset sorted from them (not recorded which). The CDR3 DNA is TGTGCCAGCAGCCCCCCCACAGGGGGCGCAGAGACCCAGTACTTC. It is translated as CASSPPTGGAETQYF. The whole variable domain, remainder taken from reference TRBV7-9 and TRBJ2-5, is DTGVSQNPRHKITKRGQNVTFRCDPISEHNRLYWYRQTLGQGPEFLTYFQNEAQLEKSRLLSDRFSAERPKGSFSTLEIQRTEQGDSAMYLCASSPPTGGAETQYFGPGTRLLVL.